This T cell receptor beta chain was profiled in a study of T cell responses to AZD1222 COVID-19 vaccine. Overall study findings and caveats: Spike-specific TCR breadth and depth rose after two AZD1222 doses.

The germline V gene has CDR1 SEHNR and CDR2 FQNEAQ (reference sequence). CDR3 size: 14 residues. The V end was cut by 5 bases, the J end by 2 bases, with 12 bases between. For this clone: Its antigen remains unidentified.

The method was immunoSEQ multiplex PCR; TCRdb's version includes in-frame clones alone and lacks a portion of them. The sample lists some 150,000 clones, around 94% occurring once. This sequence originates from an adult in good health. Sequences were derived from peripheral blood, sampled on day 0 of AZD1222 vaccination. The chain is built from TRBV7-9 and TRBJ1-2; maybe TRBD1 (6 bases). As DNA, the CDR3 is TGTGCCAGCAGCCAACAGGGACTGAACTATGGCTACACCTTC. As protein: CASSQQGLNYGYTF.